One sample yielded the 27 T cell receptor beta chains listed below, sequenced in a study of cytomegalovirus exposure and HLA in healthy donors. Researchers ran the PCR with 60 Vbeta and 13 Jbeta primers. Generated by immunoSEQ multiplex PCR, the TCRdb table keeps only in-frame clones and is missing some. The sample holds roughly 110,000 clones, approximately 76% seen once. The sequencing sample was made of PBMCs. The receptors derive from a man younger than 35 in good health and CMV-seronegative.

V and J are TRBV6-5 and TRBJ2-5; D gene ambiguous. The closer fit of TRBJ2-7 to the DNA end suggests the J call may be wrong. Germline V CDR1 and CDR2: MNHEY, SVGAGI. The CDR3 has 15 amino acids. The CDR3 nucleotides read TGTGCCAGCAGTTACTCGGCAGGAAGCTCCTACGAGCAGTACTTC. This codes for CASSYSAGSSYEQYF.

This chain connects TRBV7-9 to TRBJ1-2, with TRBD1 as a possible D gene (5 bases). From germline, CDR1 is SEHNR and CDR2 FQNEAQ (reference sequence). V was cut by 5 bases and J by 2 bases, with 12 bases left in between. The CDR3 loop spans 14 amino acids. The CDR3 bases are TGTGCCAGCAGCCCCGTGGGGGGGAACTATGGCTACACCTTC. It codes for CASSPVGGNYGYTF.

CDR3 sequence: CASSPQGFTDTQYF. CDR3 bases: TGTGCCAGCAGCCCACAGGGGTTCACAGATACGCAGTATTTT. The V gene is TRBV7-9, the J gene TRBJ2-3, with 7 bases fitting TRBD1. The V segment lost 5 bases and the J segment 2 bases; nucleotides outside the gene matches: 4. The CDR3 runs 14 residues. CDR1 is SEHNR and CDR2 is FQNEAQ in the germline V gene (reference sequence).

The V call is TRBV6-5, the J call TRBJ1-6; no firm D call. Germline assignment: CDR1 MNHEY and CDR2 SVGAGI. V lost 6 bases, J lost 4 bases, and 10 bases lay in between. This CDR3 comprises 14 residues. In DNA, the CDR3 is TGTGCCAGCAGAGAAGACACTTATAATTCACCCCTCCACTTT. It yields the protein CASREDTYNSPLHF.

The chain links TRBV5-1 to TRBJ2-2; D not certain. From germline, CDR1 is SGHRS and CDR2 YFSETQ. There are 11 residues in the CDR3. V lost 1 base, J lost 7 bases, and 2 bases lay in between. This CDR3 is CASSLYGELFF. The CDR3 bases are TGCGCCAGCAGCTTGTACGGGGAGCTGTTTTTT.

CDR3 region: CASSFFDEQYF. Written as DNA, the CDR3 is TGTGCCAGCAGTTTCTTTGACGAGCAGTACTTC. The J gene is TRBJ2-7, the V gene TRBV6-5; no reliable D call. Trimming took off 4 bases at V and 5 bases at J, with 6 bases between the two ends. The germline CDR1 and CDR2 sequences are MNHEY and SVGAGI. The CDR3 sequence is 11 residues long.

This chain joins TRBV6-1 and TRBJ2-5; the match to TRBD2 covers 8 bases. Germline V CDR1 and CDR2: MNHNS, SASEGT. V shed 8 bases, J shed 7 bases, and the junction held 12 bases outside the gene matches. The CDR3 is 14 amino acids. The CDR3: CASSRGDPAWTQYF. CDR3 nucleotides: TGTGCCAGCTCGCGGGGGGACCCGGCGTGGACCCAGTACTTC.

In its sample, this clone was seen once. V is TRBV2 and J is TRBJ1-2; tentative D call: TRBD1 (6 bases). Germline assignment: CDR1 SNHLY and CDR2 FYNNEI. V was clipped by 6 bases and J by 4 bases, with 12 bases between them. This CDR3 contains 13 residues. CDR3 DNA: TGTGCCAGCAGCCCTAGGACAGCCTATGGCTACACCTTC. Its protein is CASSPRTAYGYTF.

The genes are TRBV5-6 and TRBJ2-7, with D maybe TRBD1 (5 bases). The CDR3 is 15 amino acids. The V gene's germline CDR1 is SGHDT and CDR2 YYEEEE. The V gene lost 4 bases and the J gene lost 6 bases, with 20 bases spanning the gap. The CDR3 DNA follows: TGTGCCAGCAGCCCCCCCCCAGGGATGGCGGCCGAGCAGTACTTC. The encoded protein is CASSPPPGMAAEQYF.

The DNA for the CDR3 is TGTGCCAGCACCCCGGCGGGGGAGACCCAGTACTTC. It yields the protein CASTPAGETQYF. The chain uses TRBV7-9 and TRBJ2-5, with D perhaps matching TRBD2 (6 bases). The V end lost 7 bases, the J end lost 5 bases, and 11 bases lay between the germline ends. Germline CDR1 is SEHNR and CDR2 is FQNEAQ (reference sequence). This CDR3 contains 12 residues.

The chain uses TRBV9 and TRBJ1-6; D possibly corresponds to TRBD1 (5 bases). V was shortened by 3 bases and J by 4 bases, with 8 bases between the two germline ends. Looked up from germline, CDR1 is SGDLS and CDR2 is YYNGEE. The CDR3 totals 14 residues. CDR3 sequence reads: CASSARQYNSPLHF. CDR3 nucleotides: TGTGCCAGCAGCGCCCGACAGTATAATTCACCCCTCCACTTT.

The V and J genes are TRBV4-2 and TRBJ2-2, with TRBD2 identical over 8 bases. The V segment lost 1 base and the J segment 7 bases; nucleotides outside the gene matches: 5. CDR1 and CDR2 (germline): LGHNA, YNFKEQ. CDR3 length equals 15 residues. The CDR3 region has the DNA TGTGCCAGCAGCCAAGTCCGGGGGGGCGGCGGGGAGCTGTTTTTT. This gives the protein CASSQVRGGGGELFF.

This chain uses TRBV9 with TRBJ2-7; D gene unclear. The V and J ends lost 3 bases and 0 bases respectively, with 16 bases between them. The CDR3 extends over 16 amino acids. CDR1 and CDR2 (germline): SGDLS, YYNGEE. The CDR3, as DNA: TGTGCCAGCAGCGCCTCGGGTGGTGCTCCCTCCTACGAGCAGTACTTC. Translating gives CASSASGGAPSYEQYF.

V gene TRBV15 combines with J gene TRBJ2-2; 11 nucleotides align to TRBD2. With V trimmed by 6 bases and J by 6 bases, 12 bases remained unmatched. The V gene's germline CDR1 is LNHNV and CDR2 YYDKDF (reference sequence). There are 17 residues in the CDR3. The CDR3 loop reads CATRVAGGPRPAGELFF. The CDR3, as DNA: TGTGCCACCAGAGTAGCGGGGGGGCCCAGACCGGCCGGGGAGCTGTTTTTT.

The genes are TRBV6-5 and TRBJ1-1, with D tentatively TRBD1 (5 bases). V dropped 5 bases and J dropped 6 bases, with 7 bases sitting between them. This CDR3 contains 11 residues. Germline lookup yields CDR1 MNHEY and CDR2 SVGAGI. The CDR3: CASSRGAEAFF. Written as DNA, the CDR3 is TGTGCCAGCAGTAGGGGTGCTGAAGCTTTCTTT.

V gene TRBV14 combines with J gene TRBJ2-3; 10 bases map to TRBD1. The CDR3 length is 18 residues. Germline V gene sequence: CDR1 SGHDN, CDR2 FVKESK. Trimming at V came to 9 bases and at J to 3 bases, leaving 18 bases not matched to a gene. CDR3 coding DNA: TGTGCCAGGAGAGCCGGGTCGACAGGGGGCGAGGGAACAGATACGCAGTATTTT. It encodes CARRAGSTGGEGTDTQYF.

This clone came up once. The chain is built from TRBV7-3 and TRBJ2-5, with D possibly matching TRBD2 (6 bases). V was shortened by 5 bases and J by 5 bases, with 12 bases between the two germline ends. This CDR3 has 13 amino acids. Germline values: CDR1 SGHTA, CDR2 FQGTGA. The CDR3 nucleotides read TGTGCCAGCAGCCGACTGGAGGGGGAGACCCAGTACTTC. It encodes CASSRLEGETQYF.

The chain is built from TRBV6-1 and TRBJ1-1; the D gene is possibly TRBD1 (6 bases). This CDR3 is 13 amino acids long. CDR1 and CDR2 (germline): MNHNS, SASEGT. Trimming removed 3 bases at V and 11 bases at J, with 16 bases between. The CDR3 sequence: CASSDGQNVVAFF. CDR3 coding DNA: TGTGCCAGCAGTGACGGACAGAATGTTGTGGCTTTCTTT.

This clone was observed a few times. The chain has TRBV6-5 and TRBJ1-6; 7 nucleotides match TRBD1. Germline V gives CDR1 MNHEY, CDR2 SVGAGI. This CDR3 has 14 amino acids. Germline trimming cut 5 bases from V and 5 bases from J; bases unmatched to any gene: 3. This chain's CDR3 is CASSGQEDNSPLHF. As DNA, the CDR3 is TGTGCCAGCAGTGGACAGGAAGATAATTCACCCCTCCACTTT.

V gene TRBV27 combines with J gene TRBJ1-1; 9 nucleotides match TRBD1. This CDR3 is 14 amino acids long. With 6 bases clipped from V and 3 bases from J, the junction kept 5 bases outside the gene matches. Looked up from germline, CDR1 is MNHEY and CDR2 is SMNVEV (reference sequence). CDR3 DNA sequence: TGTGCCAGCAGACAGGGGGCTAGGGACACTGAAGCTTTCTTT. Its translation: CASRQGARDTEAFF.

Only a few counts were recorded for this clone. In DNA form, the CDR3 reads TGTGCCAGCAGCGGGACGGGGGGCTCTGGAAACACCATATATTTT. It specifies CASSGTGGSGNTIYF. The chain uses TRBV7-2 and TRBJ1-3; a possible D gene is TRBD1 (5 bases). V lost 5 bases and J lost 0, with 11 bases in between. In germline, CDR1 is SGHTA, CDR2 FQGNSA. The CDR3 is 15 amino acids.

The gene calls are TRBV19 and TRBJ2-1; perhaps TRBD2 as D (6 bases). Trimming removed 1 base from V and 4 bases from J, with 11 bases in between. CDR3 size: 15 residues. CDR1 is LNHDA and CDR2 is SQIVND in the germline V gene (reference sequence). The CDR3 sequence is CASSIGASEYNEQFF. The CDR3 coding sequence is TGTGCCAGTAGTATAGGGGCTAGCGAATACAATGAGCAGTTCTTC.

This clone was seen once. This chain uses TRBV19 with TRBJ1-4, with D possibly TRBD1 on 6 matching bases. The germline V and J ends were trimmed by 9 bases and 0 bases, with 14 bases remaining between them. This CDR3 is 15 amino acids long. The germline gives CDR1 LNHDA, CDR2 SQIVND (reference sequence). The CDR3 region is CASVDSVSTNEKLFF. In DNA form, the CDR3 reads TGTGCCAGCGTGGACAGTGTGTCAACTAATGAAAAACTGTTTTTT.

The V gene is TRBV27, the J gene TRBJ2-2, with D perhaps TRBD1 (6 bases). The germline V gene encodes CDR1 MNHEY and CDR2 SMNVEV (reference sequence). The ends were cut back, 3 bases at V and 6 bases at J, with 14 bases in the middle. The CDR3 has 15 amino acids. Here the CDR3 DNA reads TGTGCCAGCAGTTTTACAGGGATCCTAGCCGGGGAGCTGTTTTTT. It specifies CASSFTGILAGELFF.

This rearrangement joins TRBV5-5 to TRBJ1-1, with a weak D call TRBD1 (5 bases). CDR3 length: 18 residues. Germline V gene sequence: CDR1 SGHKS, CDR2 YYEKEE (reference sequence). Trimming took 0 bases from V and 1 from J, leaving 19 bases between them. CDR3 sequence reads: CASSLASGVGLGNTEAFF. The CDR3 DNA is TGTGCCAGCAGCTTGGCCTCGGGGGTGGGGTTAGGGAACACTGAAGCTTTCTTT.

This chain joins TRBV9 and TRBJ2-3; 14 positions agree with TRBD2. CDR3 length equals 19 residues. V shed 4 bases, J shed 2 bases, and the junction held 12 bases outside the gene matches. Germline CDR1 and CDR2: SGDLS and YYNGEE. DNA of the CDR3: TGTGCCAGCAGCTCCCGAGGGGGGACTAGCGGGGGACTCACAGATACGCAGTATTTT. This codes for CASSSRGGTSGGLTDTQYF.

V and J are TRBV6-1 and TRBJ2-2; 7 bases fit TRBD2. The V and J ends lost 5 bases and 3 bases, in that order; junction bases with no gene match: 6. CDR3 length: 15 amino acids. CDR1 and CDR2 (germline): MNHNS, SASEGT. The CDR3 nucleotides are TGTGCCAGCAGTCGGCAACGGGGGGACACCGGGGAGCTGTTTTTT. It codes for CASSRQRGDTGELFF.